The table lists the clone carrying this T cell receptor beta chain with a count of one. Authors' analysis steps: Amplification of reference gene primers provided the estimated nucleated cell counts. Libraries were prepared by immunoSEQ multiplex PCR; TCRdb keeps only in-frame clonotypes and omits some of them. V and J calls and clone size are given by that table; D and trimming were obtained from the DNA. The sample contains approximately 250,000 clones, about 82% of which appear only once. The sample comes from a study of blood T cell repertoires in COVID-19. V shed 6 bases and J 7 bases; nucleotides not matched to a gene: 12. CDR1 and CDR2 (germline): SNHLY, FYNNEI. The CDR3 is made up of 15 amino acids.

The receptor comes from a woman aged 50 to 60 with acute COVID-19. Material for sequencing was PBMCs or T cells enriched from blood (not recorded which). J is TRBJ1-1 and V is TRBV2, with 9 positions matching TRBD1. CDR3 DNA: TGTGCCAGCAGGACTAACAGGGGGCGTAGGATTGAAGCTTTCTTT. The encoded protein is CASRTNRGRRIEAFF.